The 25 T cell receptor beta chains presented below share a single source sample, sequenced in a study of T cell repertoires in cytomegalovirus infection. MiXCR, applied by TCRdb to the reads, yields one record per CDR3 protein. Among some 320,000 distinct CDR3 sequences listed, 9.5% were seen once. Sequencing was done on a sample of PBMCs. Receptor source: a human donor in good health (CMV status not recorded). Some clones in this sample may be carry-over from other donors' samples.

The chain couples TRBV7-9 to TRBJ2-4, with TRBD2 identical over 7 bases. Per the germline V gene, CDR1 is SEHNR and CDR2 is FQNEAQ (reference sequence). Trimming took 5 bases from V and 2 from J; bases not matched to a gene: 15. There are 18 residues in the CDR3. CDR3 sequence: CASSPRGGRGVTKNIQYF. The CDR3 DNA is TGTGCCAGCAGCCCTCGGGGCGGGAGAGGGGTTACCAAAAACATTCAGTACTTC.

V usage is TRBV15 and J usage is TRBJ2-4, with 7 bases identical to TRBD2. CDR1 is LNHNV and CDR2 is YYDKDF in the germline V gene (reference sequence). This CDR3 is 15 amino acids long. The ends lost 0 bases at V and 3 bases at J; junction bases unmatched: 2. The CDR3 loop is CATSREGGGKNIQYF. CDR3 DNA: TGTGCCACCAGCAGAGAGGGGGGGGGCAAAAACATTCAGTACTTC.

The rearrangement links TRBV28 to TRBJ2-5; 11 bases align to TRBD2. This CDR3 has 17 amino acids. Trimming cost V 10 bases and J 5 bases; bases outside gene matches: 18. Germline-derived CDR1 and CDR2 are MDHEN and SYDVKM. CDR3 nucleotide sequence: TGTGCCACCTTGGGGTCCCGACTAGCGGGACGCGGGGAGACCCAGTACTTC. Translated: CATLGSRLAGRGETQYF.

This clonotype showed up just a few times. V gene TRBV11-2 combines with J gene TRBJ2-7; weak D call: TRBD2 (5 bases). Germline values: CDR1 SGHAT, CDR2 FQNNGV. This CDR3 is 16 amino acids long. Between the trimmed V and J ends, which lost 5 bases and 2 bases, there was a span of 19 bases. As DNA, the CDR3 is TGTGCCAGCAGCCTCCTAAAAGCCGGGGATACCTACGAGCAGTACTTC. Protein product: CASSLLKAGDTYEQYF.

At least ten counts were recorded for this clonotype. The chain is built from TRBV7-8 and TRBJ1-1; 9 bases line up with TRBD1. The CDR3 totals 15 residues. V shed 6 bases, J shed 4 bases, and the junction held 9 bases outside the gene matches. Germline CDR1 SGHVS, CDR2 FQNEAQ. DNA of the CDR3: TGTGCCAGCAGTCCCAGGACAGGGGTTTTCACTGAAGCTTTCTTT. Encoded protein: CASSPRTGVFTEAFF.

This clonotype was seen a single time. This rearrangement joins TRBV25-1 to TRBJ1-1; perhaps TRBD1 as D (5 bases). The CDR3 runs to 15 residues. Germline-derived CDR1 and CDR2 are MGHDK and SYGVNS. V was cut by 8 bases and J by 1 base, with 17 bases left in between. The CDR3, as DNA: TGTGCCAGCGAGCCCGCGGCAGGGCCGAACACTGAAGCTTTCTTT. It is translated as CASEPAAGPNTEAFF.

This clonotype has a count of ten or more. V gene TRBV4-3 combines with J gene TRBJ2-3, with D unresolved. Trimming took 0 bases from V and 7 from J, leaving 11 bases between them. The germline CDR1 and CDR2 sequences are LGHNA and YSLEER. The CDR3 spans 14 residues. CDR3 sequence reads: CASSQDWKAHTQYF. The CDR3, as DNA: TGCGCCAGCAGCCAAGATTGGAAGGCCCATACGCAGTATTTT.

This clonotype has ten or more counts. The CDR3 protein is CASSWTSPPLHF. The DNA for the CDR3 is TGTGCCAGCAGCTGGACGTCACCACCCCTCCACTTT. The rearrangement uses TRBV7-9 and TRBJ1-6; D is uncertain. Per the germline V gene, CDR1 is SEHNR and CDR2 is FQNEAQ (reference sequence). The CDR3 loop spans 12 amino acids. The V and J ends lost 4 bases and 11 bases respectively, with 9 bases between them.

V and J are TRBV19 and TRBJ1-5; D gene unclear. V lost 8 bases and J lost 2, with 16 bases in between. Germline values: CDR1 LNHDA, CDR2 SQIVND (reference sequence). The CDR3 contains 15 residues. CDR3 coding DNA: TGTGCCAGTCGAGGATCCAGGCGAGGCAATCAGCCCCAGCATTTT. This sequence encodes CASRGSRRGNQPQHF. Together with reference TRBV19 and TRBJ1-5, the CDR3 gives the full variable domain: DGGITQSPKYLFRKEGQNVTLSCEQNLNHDAMYWYRQDPGQGLRLIYYSQIVNDFQKGDIAEGYSVSREKKESFPLTVTSAQKNPTAFYLCASRGSRRGNQPQHFGDGTRLSIL.

This clonotype was seen a handful of times. The chain employs TRBV25-1 and TRBJ2-7, with unresolved D. CDR1 and CDR2 from the germline V gene are MGHDK and SYGVNS. The CDR3 sequence is 12 residues long. Trimming cost V 3 bases and J 6 bases, with 9 bases left between them. The CDR3: CASSENVFEQYF. CDR3 DNA sequence: TGTGCCAGCAGTGAGAATGTTTTCGAGCAGTACTTC.

The chain carries TRBV7-8 and TRBJ1-1; the D is unclear. From germline, CDR1 is SGHVS and CDR2 FQNEAQ. V dropped 7 bases and J dropped 1 base, with 10 bases sitting between them. The CDR3 extends over 13 amino acids. CDR3 in amino acids: CASIMGRNTEAFF. The CDR3 nucleotides are TGTGCCAGCATAATGGGTCGGAACACTGAAGCTTTCTTT.

This clonotype appeared many times. This chain joins TRBV28 and TRBJ2-3; 10 bases match TRBD2. CDR1 and CDR2 from the germline V gene are MDHEN and SYDVKM. V shed 10 bases and J 3 bases; nucleotides not matched to a gene: 7. This CDR3 region has 14 residues. This CDR3 is CATLLAGATDTQYF. CDR3 in DNA: TGTGCCACCCTGCTAGCGGGAGCTACAGATACGCAGTATTTT. The full variable domain, with the rest looked up from reference TRBV28 and TRBJ2-3, is DVKVTQSSRYLVKRTGEKVFLECVQDMDHENMFWYRQDPGLGLRLIYFSYDVKMKEKGDIPEGYSVSREKKERFSLILESASTNQTSMYLCATLLAGATDTQYFGPGTRLTVL.

This clonotype has at least ten counts. The V and J genes are TRBV7-2 and TRBJ2-3, with 11 bases that match TRBD1. Germline V gives CDR1 SGHTA, CDR2 FQGNSA. V was clipped by 1 base and J by 5 bases; unmatched bases: 14. The length of the CDR3 is 19 residues. The CDR3 nucleotides read TGTGCCAGCAGCTTAGAAGGTCGCAGGACAGGGGGCGTCGGAGATACGCAGTATTTT. Translating it yields CASSLEGRRTGGVGDTQYF.

This clonotype was counted at least ten times. This chain connects TRBV7-6 to TRBJ2-7; TRBD2 aligns across 9 bases. CDR1 is SGHVS and CDR2 is FNYEAQ in the germline V gene. Trimming removed 5 bases from V and 5 bases from J; junction bases left unmatched: 1. CDR3 length: 12 amino acids. CDR3 amino acids: CASSAGGNEQYF. CDR3 coding DNA: TGTGCCAGCAGCGCGGGGGGGAACGAGCAGTACTTC.

This clonotype came up a few times. The chain carries TRBV19 and TRBJ2-5, with D possibly being TRBD1 or TRBD2 (5 bases each). This CDR3 is built from 12 residues. Germline CDR1 LNHDA, CDR2 SQIVND (reference sequence). Trimming shortened V by 2 bases and J by 6 bases, and 7 bases separated the two germline ends. CDR3 in DNA: TGTGCCAGTAGTATACAGGGACAGACCCAGTACTTC. Protein: CASSIQGQTQYF.

This clonotype showed up just a few times. The chain employs TRBV27 and TRBJ2-7, with D tentatively TRBD2 (5 bases). V lost 5 bases and J 6 bases, leaving 17 bases between the germline ends. Germline V gene sequence: CDR1 MNHEY, CDR2 SMNVEV (reference sequence). This CDR3 region has 14 residues. The CDR3 bases are TGTGCCAGCAGTGACTTTCCACTAGACTCCGAGCAGTACTTC. It encodes CASSDFPLDSEQYF.

Ten or more counts support this clonotype. The rearrangement uses TRBV7-2 and TRBJ2-3, with a possible D match to TRBD2 (7 bases). There are 15 residues in the CDR3. CDR1 and CDR2 (germline): SGHTA, FQGNSA. Trimming took 8 bases from V and 5 from J, leaving 20 bases between them. The CDR3 region is CASSVGGGFGDTQYF. The DNA of the CDR3 is TGTGCCAGCTCGGTAGGGGGGGGGTTCGGAGATACGCAGTATTTT.

At least ten counts were recorded for this clonotype. The genes are TRBV7-2 and TRBJ2-1; the match to TRBD2 covers 7 bases. The trim removed 2 bases at V and 7 bases at J, leaving 8 bases unmatched. The germline gives CDR1 SGHTA, CDR2 FQGNSA. The CDR3 is made up of 15 amino acids. CDR3 region: CASSLQRGGENEQFF. The CDR3 DNA sequence: TGTGCCAGCAGCTTACAGCGGGGTGGAGAGAATGAGCAGTTCTTC. The full variable domain, rest sourced from reference TRBV7-2 and TRBJ2-1, is GAGVSQSPSNKVTEKGKDVELRCDPISGHTALYWYRQSLGQGLEFLIYFQGNSAPDKSGLPSDRFSAERTGGSVSTLTIQRTQQEDSAVYLCASSLQRGGENEQFFGPGTRLTVL.

In this sample, this clonotype turned up many times. This chain links TRBV27 with TRBJ1-6, with 12 bases lining up with TRBD1. V trimming: 1 base; J trimming: 7 bases; junction bases outside the gene matches: 11. Germline lookup yields CDR1 MNHEY and CDR2 SMNVEV (reference sequence). The length of the CDR3 is 19 residues. The CDR3 nucleotides read TGTGCCAGCAGTTTATTGGGCCGTGGGACAGGGGGCAGCAATTCACCCCTCCACTTT. Residues: CASSLLGRGTGGSNSPLHF.

Many counts were recorded for this clonotype. The rearrangement links TRBV20-1 to TRBJ2-5; D may be TRBD1 or TRBD2 (5 bases each). From germline, CDR1 is DFQATT and CDR2 SNEGSKA (reference sequence). V lost 6 bases, J lost 2 bases, and 10 bases lay in between. The CDR3 is 12 residues long. Here the CDR3 reads CSALGRQETQYF. In DNA form, the CDR3 reads TGCAGTGCCTTGGGACGGCAAGAGACCCAGTACTTC.

Only a few counts were recorded for this clonotype. The V gene is TRBV7-6, the J gene TRBJ1-1; D is perhaps TRBD1 (5 bases). This CDR3 spans 14 amino acids. Germline V gene lookup returns CDR1 SGHVS and CDR2 FNYEAQ. The V and J ends lost 4 bases and 4 bases respectively, with 13 bases between them. The CDR3 is CASSSTQQGTEAFF. CDR3 in DNA: TGTGCCAGCAGCTCGACTCAGCAGGGCACTGAAGCTTTCTTT.

V usage is TRBV5-4 and J usage is TRBJ2-4, with D tentatively TRBD1 (6 bases). The V and J ends lost 9 bases and 1 base respectively, with 11 bases between them. The germline V gene encodes CDR1 SGHNT and CDR2 YYREEE (reference sequence). This CDR3 contains 13 residues. CDR3 sequence: CANLDRAKNIQYF. CDR3 nucleotides: TGTGCCAACCTCGACAGGGCCAAAAACATTCAGTACTTC.

This clonotype has a count of ten or more. This sequence joins TRBV7-2 and TRBJ2-1; D possibly corresponds to TRBD2 (6 bases). Germline V CDR1 and CDR2: SGHTA, FQGNSA. Trimming removed 6 bases from V and 4 bases from J, with 19 bases in between. This CDR3 has 16 amino acids. The CDR3 sequence: CASSPTSPTYYNEQFF. CDR3 nucleotides: TGTGCCAGCAGTCCAACTAGCCCCACCTATTACAATGAGCAGTTCTTC.

The chain recombines TRBV5-4 with TRBJ1-1; D is unresolved. V was shortened by 0 bases and J by 1 base, with 16 bases between the two germline ends. Germline lookup yields CDR1 SGHNT and CDR2 YYREEE (reference sequence). The CDR3 runs to 17 residues. As DNA, the CDR3 is TGTGCCAGCAGCTTGGGGTTTGGCGGCAGGCCGAACACTGAAGCTTTCTTT. Translating it yields CASSLGFGGRPNTEAFF.

This clonotype was detected many times. The chain links TRBV28 to TRBJ1-4, with D possibly TRBD1 on 5 matching bases. Germline loops: CDR1 MDHEN, CDR2 SYDVKM. V lost 6 bases to trimming and J lost 8 bases, with 19 bases between them. This CDR3 has 15 amino acids. CDR3 nucleotides: TGTGCCAGCAGCCTCAGACAAGCTCAGGGCGAAAAACTGTTTTTT. It yields the protein CASSLRQAQGEKLFF.